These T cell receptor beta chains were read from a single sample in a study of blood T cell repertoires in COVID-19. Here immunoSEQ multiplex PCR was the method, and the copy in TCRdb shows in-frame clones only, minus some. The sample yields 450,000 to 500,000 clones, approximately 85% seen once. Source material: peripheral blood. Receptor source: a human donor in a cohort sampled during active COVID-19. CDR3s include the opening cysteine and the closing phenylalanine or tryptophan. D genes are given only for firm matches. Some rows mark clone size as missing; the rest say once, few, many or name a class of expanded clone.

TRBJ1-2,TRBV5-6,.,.,CASSLGSWGPNYGYTF,TGTGCCAGCAGCTTGGGCAGTTGGGGCCCTAACTATGGCTACACCTTC
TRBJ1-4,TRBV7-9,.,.,CASSLLGEKLFF,TGTGCCAGCAGCTTACTAGGTGAAAAACTGTTTTTT
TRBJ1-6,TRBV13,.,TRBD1,CASSFRDRDSPLHF,TGTGCCAGCAGCTTCAGGGACAGAGATTCACCCCTCCACTTT
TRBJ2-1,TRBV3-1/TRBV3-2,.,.,CASSQGNEGEQFF,TGTGCCAGCAGCCAAGGTAACGAGGGTGAGCAGTTCTTC
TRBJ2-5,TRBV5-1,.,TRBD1,CASSATGGRETQYF,TGCGCCAGCAGTGCGACAGGGGGCCGAGAGACCCAGTACTTC
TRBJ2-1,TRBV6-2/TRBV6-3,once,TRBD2,CASSYSSGAFSGGNEQFF,TGTGCCAGCAGTTACTCTAGCGGGGCATTCAGCGGGGGGAATGAGCAGTTCTTC
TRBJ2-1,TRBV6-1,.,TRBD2,CASSEGTSGRPYNEQFF,TGTGCCAGCAGTGAAGGGACTAGCGGGAGGCCCTACAATGAGCAGTTCTTC
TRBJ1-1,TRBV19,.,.,CASSTGGIRRGNTEAFF,TGTGCCAGTAGTACCGGCGGGATCCGGCGGGGGAACACTGAAGCTTTCTTT
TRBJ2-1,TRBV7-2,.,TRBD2,CASSPVTSVETEQFF,TGTGCCAGCAGCCCAGTGACTAGCGTGGAGACTGAGCAGTTCTTC
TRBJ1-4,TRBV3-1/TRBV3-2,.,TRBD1,CASSAGQGGEKLFF,TGTGCCAGCAGCGCGGGACAGGGTGGGGAAAAACTGTTTTTT